The sequence of this TCR beta chain was determined in a study of post-analysis software for immune sequencing data. Study observations and caveats: By F measure, samples from a shared preparation batch strongly co-clustered. Significantly decreased normalized Chao1 diversity was recorded for multiple sclerosis patients relative to controls.

Concerning this clonotype itself: Its antigen is not identified.

Carried by the TCR beta cDNA libraries were unique molecular identifiers. One entry per CDR3 protein, called by TCRdb with MiXCR from the PCR reads. Of about 620,000 distinct CDR3 sequences in the sample, 44% were seen once. This receptor was taken from a girl aged 5 to 17 with multiple sclerosis. Sequencing used blood.

CDR3 sequence reads: CASSLVQGDEQFF. The CDR3 DNA sequence: TGTGCCAGCAGCTTAGTACAGGGGGATGAGCAGTTCTTC. The rearrangement links TRBV7-8 to TRBJ2-1; 8 bases align to TRBD1. J lost 8 bases, V lost 1 base, and 1 base had no gene match. CDR3 length equals 13 residues. Per the germline V gene, CDR1 is SGHVS and CDR2 is FQNEAQ. Based on the CDR3 plus reference TRBV7-8 and TRBJ2-1, the full variable domain is GAGVSQSPRYKVAKRGQDVALRCDPISGHVSLFWYQQALGQGPEFLTYFQNEAQLDKSGLPSDRFFAERPEGSVSTLKIQRTQQEDSAVYLCASSLVQGDEQFFGPGTRLTVL.